Here is one T cell receptor (beta chain) with its context. Its antigen is unknown. This sample was included in a study of blood T cells in healthy people across ages. Study results and limitations: Age showed a roughly linear inverse relationship with TCR beta diversity per million T cells.

A J-beta primer mix and a sample-barcoded 5' primer were used in a second PCR of about 7 to 12 cycles. TCRdb re-called the 5' RACE reads through MiXCR, storing one row per CDR3 protein. Among around 320,000 distinct CDR3 sequences listed, around 30% were seen once. The ends lost 4 bases at V and 5 bases at J; junction bases unmatched: 6. This CDR3 comprises 14 residues. CDR1 LGHDT and CDR2 YNNKEL come from the germline V gene (reference sequence). Isolation per sample recovered at least 7 million PBMCs. Input material: blood. The source of this sequence is a woman in her seventies in good health. The chain uses TRBV3-1 and TRBJ2-5; TRBD1 matches 8 bases. The CDR3 nucleotides are TGTGCCAGCAGCCCGGACAGGGACGTTGAGACCCAGTACTTC. This sequence encodes CASSPDRDVETQYF.